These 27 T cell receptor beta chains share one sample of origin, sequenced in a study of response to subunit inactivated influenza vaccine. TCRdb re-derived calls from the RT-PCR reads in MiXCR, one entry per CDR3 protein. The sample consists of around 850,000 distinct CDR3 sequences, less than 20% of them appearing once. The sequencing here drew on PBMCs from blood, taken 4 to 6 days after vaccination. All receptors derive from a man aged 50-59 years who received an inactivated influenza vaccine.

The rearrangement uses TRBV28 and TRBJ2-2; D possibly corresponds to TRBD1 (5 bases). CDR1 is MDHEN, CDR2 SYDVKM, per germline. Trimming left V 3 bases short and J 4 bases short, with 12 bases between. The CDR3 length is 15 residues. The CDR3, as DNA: TGTGCCAGCAGTTTCTTGACAGAGGTCACCGGGGAGCTGTTTTTT. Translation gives CASSFLTEVTGELFF.

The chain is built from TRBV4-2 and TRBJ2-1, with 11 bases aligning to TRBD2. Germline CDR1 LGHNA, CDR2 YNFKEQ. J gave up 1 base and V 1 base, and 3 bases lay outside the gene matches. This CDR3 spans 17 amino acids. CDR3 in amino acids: CASSQGTSGGSYNEQFF. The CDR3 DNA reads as TGTGCCAGCAGCCAAGGAACTAGCGGGGGTTCCTACAATGAGCAGTTCTTC.

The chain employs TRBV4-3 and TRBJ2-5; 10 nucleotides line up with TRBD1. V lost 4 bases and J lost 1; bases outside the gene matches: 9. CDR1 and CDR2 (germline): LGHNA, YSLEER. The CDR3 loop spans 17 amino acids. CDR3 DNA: TGCGCCAGCAGCCGGGACAGGGGAATAGGTCTCCAAGAGACCCAGTACTTC. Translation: CASSRDRGIGLQETQYF.

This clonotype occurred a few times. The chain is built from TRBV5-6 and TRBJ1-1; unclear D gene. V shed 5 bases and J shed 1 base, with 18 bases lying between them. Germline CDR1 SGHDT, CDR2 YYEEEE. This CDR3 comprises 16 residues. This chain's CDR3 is CASRFLRLGRNTEAFF. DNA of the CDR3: TGTGCCAGCAGATTTCTACGTCTCGGGAGGAACACTGAAGCTTTCTTT.

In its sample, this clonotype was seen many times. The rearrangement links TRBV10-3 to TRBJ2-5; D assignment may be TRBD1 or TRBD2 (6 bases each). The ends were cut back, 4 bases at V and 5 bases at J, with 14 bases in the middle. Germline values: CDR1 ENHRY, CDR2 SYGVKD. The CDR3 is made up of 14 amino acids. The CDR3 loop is CAISVGTGRETQYF. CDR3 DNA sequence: TGTGCCATCAGTGTTGGAACAGGGAGGGAGACCCAGTACTTC.

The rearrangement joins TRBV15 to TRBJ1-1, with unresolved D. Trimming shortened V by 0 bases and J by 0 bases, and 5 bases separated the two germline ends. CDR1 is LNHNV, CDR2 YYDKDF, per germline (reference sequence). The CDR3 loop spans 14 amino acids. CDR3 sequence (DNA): TGTGCCACCAGCAGAGATCTATTGAACACTGAAGCTTTCTTT. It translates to CATSRDLLNTEAFF.

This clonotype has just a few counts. The CDR3 region is CASRSQGNVFGNTIYF. The CDR3 bases are TGTGCCAGCAGATCACAGGGAAATGTCTTCGGAAACACCATATATTTT. The chain combines TRBV28 with TRBJ1-3, with D possibly TRBD1 on 6 matching bases. Germline loops: CDR1 MDHEN, CDR2 SYDVKM. The CDR3 is 16 amino acids. Deletions cut 6 bases from V and 4 bases from J, with 19 bases between.

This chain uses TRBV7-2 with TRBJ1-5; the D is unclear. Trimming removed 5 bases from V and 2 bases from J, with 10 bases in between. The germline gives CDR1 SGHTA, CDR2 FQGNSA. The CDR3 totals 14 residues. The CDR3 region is CASSLRLGNQPQHF. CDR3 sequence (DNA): TGTGCCAGCAGCCTCCGGTTGGGCAATCAGCCCCAGCATTTT.

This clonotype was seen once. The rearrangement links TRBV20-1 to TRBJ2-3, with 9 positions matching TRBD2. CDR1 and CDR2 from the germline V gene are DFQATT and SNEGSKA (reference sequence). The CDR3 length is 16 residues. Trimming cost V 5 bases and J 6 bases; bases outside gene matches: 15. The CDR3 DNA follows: TGCAGTGCTTTTCTGCCGGGACTAGCTTTCAGGGATACGCAGTATTTT. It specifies CSAFLPGLAFRDTQYF.

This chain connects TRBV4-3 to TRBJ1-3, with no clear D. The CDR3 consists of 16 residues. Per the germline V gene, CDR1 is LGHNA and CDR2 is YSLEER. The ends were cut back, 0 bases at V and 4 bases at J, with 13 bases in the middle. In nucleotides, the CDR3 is TGCGCCAGCAGCCAAGATCGATGGGCCGACGGAAACACCATATATTTT. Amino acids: CASSQDRWADGNTIYF.

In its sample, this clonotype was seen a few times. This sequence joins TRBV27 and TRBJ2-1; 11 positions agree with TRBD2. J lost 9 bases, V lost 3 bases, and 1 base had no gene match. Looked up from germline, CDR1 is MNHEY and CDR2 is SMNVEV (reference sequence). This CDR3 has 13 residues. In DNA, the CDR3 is TGTGCCAGCAGTTTTGGACTAGCGGGTGAGCAGTTCTTC. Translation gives CASSFGLAGEQFF.

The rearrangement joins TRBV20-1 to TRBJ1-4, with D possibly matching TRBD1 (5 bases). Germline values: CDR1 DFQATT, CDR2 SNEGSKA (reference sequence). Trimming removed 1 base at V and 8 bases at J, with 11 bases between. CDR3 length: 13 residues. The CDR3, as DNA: TGCAGTGCTAGAGTCGCAGGGTTAGAAAAACTGTTTTTT. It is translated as CSARVAGLEKLFF.

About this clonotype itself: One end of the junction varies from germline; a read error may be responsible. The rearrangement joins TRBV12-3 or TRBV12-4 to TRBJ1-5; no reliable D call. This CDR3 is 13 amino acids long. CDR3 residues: CGSSFAGKQPQHF. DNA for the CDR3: TGTGGCAGCAGTTTTGCGGGGAAGCAGCCCCAGCATTTT.

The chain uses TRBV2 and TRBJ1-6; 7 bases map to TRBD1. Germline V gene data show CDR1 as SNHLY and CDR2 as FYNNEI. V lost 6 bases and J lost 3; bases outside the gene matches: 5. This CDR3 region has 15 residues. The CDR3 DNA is TGTGCCAGCAGAGTAACAGGGGACTATAATTCACCCCTCCACTTT. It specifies CASRVTGDYNSPLHF.

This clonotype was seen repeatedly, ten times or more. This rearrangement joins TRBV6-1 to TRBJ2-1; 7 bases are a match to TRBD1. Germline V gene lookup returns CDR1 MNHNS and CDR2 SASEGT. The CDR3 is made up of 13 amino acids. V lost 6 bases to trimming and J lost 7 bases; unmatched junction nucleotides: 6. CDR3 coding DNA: TGTGCCAGCAGAACAGGGGCAGTGAATGAGCAGTTCTTC. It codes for CASRTGAVNEQFF.

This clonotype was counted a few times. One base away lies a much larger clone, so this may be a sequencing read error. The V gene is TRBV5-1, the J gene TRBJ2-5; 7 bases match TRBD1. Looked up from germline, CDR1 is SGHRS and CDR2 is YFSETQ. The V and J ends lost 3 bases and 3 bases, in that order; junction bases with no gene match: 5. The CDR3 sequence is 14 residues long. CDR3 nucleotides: TGCGCCAGCAGCTCCGGGACAGCAGAAGAGACCCAGTACTTC. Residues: CASSSGTAEETQYF.

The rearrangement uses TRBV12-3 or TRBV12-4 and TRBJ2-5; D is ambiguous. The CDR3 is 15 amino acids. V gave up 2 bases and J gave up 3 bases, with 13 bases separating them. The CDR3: CASSLSTKEKETQYF. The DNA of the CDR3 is TGTGCCAGCAGTTTAAGCACCAAGGAAAAAGAGACCCAGTACTTC.

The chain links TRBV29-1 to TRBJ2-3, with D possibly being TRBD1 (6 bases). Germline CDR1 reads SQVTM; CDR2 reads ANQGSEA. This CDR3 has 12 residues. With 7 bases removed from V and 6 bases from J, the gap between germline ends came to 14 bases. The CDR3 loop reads CSAWTAADTQYF. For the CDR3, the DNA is TGCAGCGCCTGGACAGCCGCGGATACGCAGTATTTT.

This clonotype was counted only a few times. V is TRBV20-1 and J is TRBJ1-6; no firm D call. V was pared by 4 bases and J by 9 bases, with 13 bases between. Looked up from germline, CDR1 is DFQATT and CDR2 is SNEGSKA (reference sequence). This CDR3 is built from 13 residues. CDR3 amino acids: CSATTDAGSPLHF. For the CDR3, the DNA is TGCAGTGCTACTACCGACGCAGGTTCACCCCTCCACTTT.

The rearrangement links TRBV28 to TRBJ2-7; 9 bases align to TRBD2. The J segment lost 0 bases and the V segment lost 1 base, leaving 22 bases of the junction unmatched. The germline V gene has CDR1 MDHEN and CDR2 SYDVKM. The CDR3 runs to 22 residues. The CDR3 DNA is TGTGCCAGCAGTTTATTCTTGGGGTCGGAAGGTAGCGGGAGAGTTAGCTCCTACGAGCAGTACTTC. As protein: CASSLFLGSEGSGRVSSYEQYF. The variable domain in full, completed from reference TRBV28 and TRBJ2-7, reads DVKVTQSSRYLVKRTGEKVFLECVQDMDHENMFWYRQDPGLGLRLIYFSYDVKMKEKGDIPEGYSVSREKKERFSLILESASTNQTSMYLCASSLFLGSEGSGRVSSYEQYFGPGTRLTVT.

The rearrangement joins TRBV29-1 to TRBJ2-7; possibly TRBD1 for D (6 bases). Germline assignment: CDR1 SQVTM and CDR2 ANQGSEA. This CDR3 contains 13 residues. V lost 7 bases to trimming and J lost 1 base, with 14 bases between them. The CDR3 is CSAMDRFSYEQYF. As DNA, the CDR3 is TGCAGCGCCATGGACAGATTTTCCTACGAGCAGTACTTC.

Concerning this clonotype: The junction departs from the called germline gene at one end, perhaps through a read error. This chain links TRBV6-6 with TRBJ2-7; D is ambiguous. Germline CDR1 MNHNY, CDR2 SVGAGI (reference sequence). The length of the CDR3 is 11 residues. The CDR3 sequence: CASRYLDEQYF. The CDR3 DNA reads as TGTGCCAGCCGTTACCTGGACGAGCAGTACTTC.

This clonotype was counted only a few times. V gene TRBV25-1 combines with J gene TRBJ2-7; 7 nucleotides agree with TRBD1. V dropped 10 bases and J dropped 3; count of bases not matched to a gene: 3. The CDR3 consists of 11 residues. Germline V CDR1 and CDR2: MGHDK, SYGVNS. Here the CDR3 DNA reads TGTGCCACCACAGGGGTCTACGAGCAGTACTTC. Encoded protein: CATTGVYEQYF.

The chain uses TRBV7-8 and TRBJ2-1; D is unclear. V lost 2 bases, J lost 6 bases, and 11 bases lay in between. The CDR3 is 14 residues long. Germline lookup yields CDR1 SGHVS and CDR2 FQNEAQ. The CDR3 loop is CASSLLVALNEQFF. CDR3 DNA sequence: TGTGCCAGCAGCTTACTGGTTGCCCTCAATGAGCAGTTCTTC.

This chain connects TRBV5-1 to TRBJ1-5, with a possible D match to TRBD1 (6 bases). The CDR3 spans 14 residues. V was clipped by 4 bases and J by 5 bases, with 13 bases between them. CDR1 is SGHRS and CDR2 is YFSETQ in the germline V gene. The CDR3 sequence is CASSLEAGDQPQHF. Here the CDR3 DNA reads TGCGCCAGCAGCCTGGAGGCAGGGGATCAGCCCCAGCATTTT.

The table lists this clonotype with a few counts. DNA for the CDR3: TGTGCCAGCAAAGAAGGGAACGAGCAGTACTTC. Protein product: CASKEGNEQYF. The rearrangement links TRBV2 to TRBJ2-7; D is ambiguous. The CDR3 consists of 11 residues. Germline loops: CDR1 SNHLY, CDR2 FYNNEI. Deletions cut 7 bases from V and 5 bases from J, with 9 bases between.

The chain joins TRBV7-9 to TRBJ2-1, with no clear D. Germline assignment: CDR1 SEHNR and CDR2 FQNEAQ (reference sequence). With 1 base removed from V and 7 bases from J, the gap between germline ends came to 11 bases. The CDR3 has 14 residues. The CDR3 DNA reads TGTGCCAGCAGCTTAGTCAAGGAAAAAAATGAGCAGTTCTTC. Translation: CASSLVKEKNEQFF. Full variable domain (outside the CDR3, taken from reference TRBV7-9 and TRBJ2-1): DTGVSQNPRHKITKRGQNVTFRCDPISEHNRLYWYRQTLGQGPEFLTYFQNEAQLEKSRLLSDRFSAERPKGSFSTLEIQRTEQGDSAMYLCASSLVKEKNEQFFGPGTRLTVL.